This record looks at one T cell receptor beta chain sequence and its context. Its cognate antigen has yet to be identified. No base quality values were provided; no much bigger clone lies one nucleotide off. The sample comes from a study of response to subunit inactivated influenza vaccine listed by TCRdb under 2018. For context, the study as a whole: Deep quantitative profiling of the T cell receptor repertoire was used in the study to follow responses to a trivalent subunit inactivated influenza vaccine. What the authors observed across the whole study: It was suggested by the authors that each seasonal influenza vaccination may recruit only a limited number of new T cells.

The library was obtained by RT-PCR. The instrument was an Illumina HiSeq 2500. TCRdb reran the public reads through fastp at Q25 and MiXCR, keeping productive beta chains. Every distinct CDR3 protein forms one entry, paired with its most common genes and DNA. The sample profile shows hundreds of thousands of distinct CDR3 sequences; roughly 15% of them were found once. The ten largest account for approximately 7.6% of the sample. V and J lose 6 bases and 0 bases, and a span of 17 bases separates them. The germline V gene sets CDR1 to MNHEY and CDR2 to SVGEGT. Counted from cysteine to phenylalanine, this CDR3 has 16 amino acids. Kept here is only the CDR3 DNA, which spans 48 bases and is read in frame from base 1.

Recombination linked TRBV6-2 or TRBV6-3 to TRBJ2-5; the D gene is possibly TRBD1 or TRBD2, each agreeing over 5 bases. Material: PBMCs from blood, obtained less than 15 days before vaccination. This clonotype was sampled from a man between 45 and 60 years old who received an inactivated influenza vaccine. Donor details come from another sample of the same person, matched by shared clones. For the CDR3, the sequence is CASSPVLGRDQETQYF. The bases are TGTGCCAGCAGCCCTGTCCTGGGACGGGACCAAGAGACCCAGTACTTC.